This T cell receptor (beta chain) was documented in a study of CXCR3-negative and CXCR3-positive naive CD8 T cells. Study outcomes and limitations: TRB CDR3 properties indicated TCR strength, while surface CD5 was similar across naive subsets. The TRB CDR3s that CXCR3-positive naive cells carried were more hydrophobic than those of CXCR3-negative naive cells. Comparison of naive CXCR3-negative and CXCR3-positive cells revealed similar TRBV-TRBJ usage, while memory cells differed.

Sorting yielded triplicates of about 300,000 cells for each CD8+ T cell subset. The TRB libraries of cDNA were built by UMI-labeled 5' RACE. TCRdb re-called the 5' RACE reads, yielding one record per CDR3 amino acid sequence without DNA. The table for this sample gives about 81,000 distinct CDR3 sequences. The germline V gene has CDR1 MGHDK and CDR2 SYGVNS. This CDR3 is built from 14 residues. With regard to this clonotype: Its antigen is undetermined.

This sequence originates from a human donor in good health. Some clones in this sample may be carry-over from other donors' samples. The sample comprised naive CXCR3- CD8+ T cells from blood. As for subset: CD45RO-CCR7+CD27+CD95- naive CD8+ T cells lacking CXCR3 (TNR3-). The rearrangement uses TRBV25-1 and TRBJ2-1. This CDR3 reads CASSDGGLLNEQFF.